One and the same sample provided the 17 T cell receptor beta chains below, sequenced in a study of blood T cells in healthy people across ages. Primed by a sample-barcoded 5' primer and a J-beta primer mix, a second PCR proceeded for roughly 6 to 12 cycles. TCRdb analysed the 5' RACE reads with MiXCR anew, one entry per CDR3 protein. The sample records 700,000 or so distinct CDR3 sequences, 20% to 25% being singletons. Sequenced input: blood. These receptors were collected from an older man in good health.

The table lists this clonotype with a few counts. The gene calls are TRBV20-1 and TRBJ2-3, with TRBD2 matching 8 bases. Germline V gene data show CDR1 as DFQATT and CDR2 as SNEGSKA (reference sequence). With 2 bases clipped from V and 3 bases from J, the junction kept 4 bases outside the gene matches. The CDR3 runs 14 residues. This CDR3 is CSARKSGRTDTQYF. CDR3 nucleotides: TGCAGTGCTAGAAAGAGCGGGAGAACAGATACGCAGTATTTT.

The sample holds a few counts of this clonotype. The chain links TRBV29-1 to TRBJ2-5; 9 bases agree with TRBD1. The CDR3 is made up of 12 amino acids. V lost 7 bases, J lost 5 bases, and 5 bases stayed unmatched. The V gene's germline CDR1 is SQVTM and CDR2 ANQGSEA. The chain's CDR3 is CSGGTGTETQYF. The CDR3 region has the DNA TGCAGCGGGGGGACAGGGACGGAGACCCAGTACTTC.

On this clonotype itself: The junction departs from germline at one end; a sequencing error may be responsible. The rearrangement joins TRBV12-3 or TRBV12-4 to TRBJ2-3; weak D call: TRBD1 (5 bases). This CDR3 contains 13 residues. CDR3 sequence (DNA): TGTGCCAGCAGTTTAGCGCAGACAGATGCGCAGTATTTT. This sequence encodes CASSLAQTDAQYF.

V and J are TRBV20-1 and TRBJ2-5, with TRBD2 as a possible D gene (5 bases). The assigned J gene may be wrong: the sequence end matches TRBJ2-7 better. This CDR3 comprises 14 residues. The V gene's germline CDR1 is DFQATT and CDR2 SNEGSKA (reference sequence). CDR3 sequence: CSASPPSSYHEQYF. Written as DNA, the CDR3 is TGCAGTGCTAGTCCACCTAGCAGTTACCACGAGCAGTACTTC.

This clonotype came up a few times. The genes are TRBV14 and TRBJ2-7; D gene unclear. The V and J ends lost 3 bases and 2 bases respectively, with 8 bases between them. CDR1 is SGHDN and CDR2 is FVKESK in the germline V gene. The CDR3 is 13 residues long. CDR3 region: CASSQGLAYEQYF. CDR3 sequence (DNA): TGTGCCAGCAGCCAGGGCTTAGCCTACGAGCAGTACTTC.

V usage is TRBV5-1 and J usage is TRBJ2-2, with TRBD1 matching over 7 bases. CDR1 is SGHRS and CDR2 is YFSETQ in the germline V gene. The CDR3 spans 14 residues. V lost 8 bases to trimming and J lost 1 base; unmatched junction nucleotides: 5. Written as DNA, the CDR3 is TGCGCCAGTCAGGGACAGAAGAACACCGGGGAGCTGTTTTTT. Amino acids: CASQGQKNTGELFF.

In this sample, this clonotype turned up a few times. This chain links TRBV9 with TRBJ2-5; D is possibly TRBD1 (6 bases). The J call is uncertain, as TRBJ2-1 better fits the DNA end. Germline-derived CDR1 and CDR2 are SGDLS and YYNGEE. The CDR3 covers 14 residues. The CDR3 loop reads CASSVPVQGNEQFF. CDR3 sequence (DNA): TGTGCCAGCAGCGTACCGGTTCAGGGGAATGAGCAGTTCTTC.

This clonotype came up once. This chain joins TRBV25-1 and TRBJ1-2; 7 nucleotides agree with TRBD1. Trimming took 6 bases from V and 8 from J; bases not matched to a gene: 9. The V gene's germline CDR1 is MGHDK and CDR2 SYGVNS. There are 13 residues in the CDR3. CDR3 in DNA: TGTGCCAGCAGCCCCGGACAGGCTCACGGCTACACCTTC. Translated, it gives CASSPGQAHGYTF.

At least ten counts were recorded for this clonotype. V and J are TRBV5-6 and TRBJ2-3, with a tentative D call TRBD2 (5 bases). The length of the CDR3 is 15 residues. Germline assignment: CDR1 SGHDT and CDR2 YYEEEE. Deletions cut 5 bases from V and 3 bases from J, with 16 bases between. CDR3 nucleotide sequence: TGTGCCAGCAGAAGGGTAGTCGGGAAAACAGATACGCAGTATTTT. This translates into CASRRVVGKTDTQYF. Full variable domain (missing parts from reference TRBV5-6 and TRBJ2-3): DAGVTQSPTHLIKTRGQQVTLRCSPKSGHDTVSWYQQALGQGPQFIFQYYEEEERQRGNFPDRFSGHQFPNYSSELNVNALLLGDSALYLCASRRVVGKTDTQYFGPGTRLTVL.

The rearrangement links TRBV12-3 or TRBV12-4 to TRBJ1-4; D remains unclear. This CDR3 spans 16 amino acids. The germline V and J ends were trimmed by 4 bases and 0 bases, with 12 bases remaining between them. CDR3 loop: CASSSPRGTTNEKLFF. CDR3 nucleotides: TGTGCCAGCAGTTCTCCCCGGGGAACAACTAATGAAAAACTGTTTTTT.

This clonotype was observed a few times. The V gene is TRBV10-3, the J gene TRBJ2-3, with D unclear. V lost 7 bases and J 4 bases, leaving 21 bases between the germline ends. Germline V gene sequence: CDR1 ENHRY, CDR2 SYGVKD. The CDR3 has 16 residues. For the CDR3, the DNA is TGTGCCATCACGAGGTCGATGACTCCCCGGGCAGATACGCAGTATTTT. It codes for CAITRSMTPRADTQYF.

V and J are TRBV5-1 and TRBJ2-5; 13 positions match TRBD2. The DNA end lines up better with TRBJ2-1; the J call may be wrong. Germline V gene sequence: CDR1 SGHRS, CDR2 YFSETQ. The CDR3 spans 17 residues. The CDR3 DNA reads TGCGCCAGCAGCGACCAACTACTAGCGGGAGGGCCGGTTGAGCAGTTCTTC. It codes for CASSDQLLAGGPVEQFF.

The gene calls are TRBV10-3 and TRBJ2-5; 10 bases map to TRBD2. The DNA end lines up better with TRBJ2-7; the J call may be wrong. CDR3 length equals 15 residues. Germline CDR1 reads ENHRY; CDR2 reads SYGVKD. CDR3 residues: CAIREGLARSYEQYV. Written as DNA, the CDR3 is TGTGCCATCAGAGAGGGACTAGCGAGAAGCTACGAGCAGTACGTC.

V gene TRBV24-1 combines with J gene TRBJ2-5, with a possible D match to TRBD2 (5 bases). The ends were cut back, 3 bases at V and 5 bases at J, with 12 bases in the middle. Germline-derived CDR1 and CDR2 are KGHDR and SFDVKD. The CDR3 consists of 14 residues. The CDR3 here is CATSDPLAGETQYF. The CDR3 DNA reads TGTGCCACCAGTGATCCGCTAGCTGGGGAGACCCAGTACTTC.

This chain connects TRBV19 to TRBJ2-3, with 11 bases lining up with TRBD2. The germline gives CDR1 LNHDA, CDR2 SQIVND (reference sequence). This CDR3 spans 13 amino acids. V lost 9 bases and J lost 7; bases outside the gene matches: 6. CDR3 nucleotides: TGTGCCAGCAAACTAGCGGGAGCAAATACGCAGTATTTT. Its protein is CASKLAGANTQYF. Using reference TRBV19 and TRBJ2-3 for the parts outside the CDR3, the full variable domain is DGGITQSPKYLFRKEGQNVTLSCEQNLNHDAMYWYRQDPGQGLRLIYYSQIVNDFQKGDIAEGYSVSREKKESFPLTVTSAQKNPTAFYLCASKLAGANTQYFGPGTRLTVL.

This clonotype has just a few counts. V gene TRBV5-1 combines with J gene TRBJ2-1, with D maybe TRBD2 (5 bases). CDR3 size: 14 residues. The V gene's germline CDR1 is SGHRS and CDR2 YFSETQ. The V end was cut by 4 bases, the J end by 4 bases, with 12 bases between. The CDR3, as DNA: TGCGCCAGCAGCCCCACCCCGGGGTACAATGAGCAGTTCTTC. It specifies CASSPTPGYNEQFF.

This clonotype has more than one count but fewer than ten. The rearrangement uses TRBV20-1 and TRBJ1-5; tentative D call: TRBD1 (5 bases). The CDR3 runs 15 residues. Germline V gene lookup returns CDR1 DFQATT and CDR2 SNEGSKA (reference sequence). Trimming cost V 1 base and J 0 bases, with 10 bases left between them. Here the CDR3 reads CSARAGEGSNQPQHF. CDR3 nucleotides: TGCAGTGCTAGAGCGGGGGAAGGTAGCAATCAGCCCCAGCATTTT.